The clone carrying this T cell receptor (beta chain) was counted only a few times. Its antigen is unidentified. Everyone who donated was a healthy Caucasian. This record comes from a study of identical twins. Study-wide findings and caveats: Insertions were reduced in abundant cord blood beta clonotypes but not in memory repertoires.

Template switching (which added a universal primer site) was used, and cDNA carried unique molecular identifiers. MiXCR was run by TCRdb on the 5' RACE reads, yielding one entry per CDR3 protein. The sample shows some 1,700,000 distinct CDR3 sequences, less than 35% of them seen only once. Trimming pared 1 base from V and 7 bases from J, leaving 11 bases between. From germline, CDR1 is SGHNT and CDR2 YYREEE (reference sequence). The CDR3 loop spans 14 amino acids. Sequencing was done on a sample of cord blood. This receptor was identified in a newborn girl in good health. The V gene is TRBV5-4, the J gene TRBJ1-4; D gene ambiguous. CDR3 nucleotide sequence: TGTGCCAGCAGCTTGCACGGTGGCGGTGAAAAACTGTTTTTT. This sequence encodes CASSLHGGGEKLFF.